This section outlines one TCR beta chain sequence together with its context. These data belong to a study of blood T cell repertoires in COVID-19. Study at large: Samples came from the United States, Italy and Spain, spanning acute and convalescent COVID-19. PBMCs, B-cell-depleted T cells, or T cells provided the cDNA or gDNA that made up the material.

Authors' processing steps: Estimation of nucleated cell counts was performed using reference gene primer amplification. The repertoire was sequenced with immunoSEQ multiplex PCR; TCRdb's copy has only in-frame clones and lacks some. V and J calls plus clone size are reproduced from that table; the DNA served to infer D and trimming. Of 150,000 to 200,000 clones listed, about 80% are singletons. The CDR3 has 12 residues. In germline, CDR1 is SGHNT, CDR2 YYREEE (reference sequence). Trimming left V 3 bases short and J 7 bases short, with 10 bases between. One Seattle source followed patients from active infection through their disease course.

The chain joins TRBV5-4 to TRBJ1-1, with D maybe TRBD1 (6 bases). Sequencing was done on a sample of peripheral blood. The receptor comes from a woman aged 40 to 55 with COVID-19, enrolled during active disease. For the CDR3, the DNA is TGTGCCAGCAGCTCGGGACAATTTGAAGCTTTCTTT. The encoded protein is CASSSGQFEAFF.